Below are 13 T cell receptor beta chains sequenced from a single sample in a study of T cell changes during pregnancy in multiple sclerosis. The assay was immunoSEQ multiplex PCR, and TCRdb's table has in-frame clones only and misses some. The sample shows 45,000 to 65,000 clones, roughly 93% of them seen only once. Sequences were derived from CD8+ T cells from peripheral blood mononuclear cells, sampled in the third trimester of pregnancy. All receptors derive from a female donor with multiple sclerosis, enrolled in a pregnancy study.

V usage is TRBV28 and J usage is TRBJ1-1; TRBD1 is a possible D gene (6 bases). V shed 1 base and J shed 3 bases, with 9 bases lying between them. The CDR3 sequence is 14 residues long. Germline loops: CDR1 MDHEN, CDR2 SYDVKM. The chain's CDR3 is CASSLSQGYTEAFF. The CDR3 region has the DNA TGTGCCAGCAGTTTATCTCAGGGGTACACTGAAGCTTTCTTT.

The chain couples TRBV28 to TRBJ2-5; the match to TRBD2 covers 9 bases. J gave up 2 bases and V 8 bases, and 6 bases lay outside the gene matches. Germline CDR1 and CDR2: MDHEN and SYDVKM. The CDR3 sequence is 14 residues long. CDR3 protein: CASSTSGLQETQYF. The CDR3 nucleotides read TGTGCCAGCTCGACTAGCGGACTTCAAGAGACCCAGTACTTC.

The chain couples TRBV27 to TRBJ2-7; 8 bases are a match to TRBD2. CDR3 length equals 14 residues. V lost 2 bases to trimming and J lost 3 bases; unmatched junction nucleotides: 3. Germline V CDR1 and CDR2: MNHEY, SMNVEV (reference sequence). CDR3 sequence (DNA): TGTGCCAGCAGTTTAAGCGGGAGTTTCTACGAGCAGTACTTC. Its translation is CASSLSGSFYEQYF.

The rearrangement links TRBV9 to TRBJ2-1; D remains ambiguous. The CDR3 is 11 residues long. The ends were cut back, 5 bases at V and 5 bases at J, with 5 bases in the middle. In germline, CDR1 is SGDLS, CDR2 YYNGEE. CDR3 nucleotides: TGTGCCAGCAGGGCCAACAATGAGCAGTTCTTC. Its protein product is CASRANNEQFF.

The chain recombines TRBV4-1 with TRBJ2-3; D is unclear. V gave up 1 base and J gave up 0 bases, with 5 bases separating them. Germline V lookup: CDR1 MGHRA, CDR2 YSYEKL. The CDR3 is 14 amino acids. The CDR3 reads CASSQGPSTDTQYF. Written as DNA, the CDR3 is TGCGCCAGCAGCCAAGGTCCTAGCACAGATACGCAGTATTTT.

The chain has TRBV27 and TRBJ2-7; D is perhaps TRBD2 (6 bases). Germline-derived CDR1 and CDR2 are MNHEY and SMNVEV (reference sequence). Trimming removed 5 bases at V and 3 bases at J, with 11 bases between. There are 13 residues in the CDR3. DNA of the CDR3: TGTGCCAGCAGTGTCGGGACTGGCTACGAGCAGTACTTC. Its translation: CASSVGTGYEQYF.

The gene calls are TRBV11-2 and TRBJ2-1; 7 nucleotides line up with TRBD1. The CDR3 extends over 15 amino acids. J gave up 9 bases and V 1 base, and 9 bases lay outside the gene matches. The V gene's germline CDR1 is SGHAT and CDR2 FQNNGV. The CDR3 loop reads CASSLGAYRGTEQFF. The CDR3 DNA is TGTGCCAGCAGCTTAGGCGCATACAGGGGAACTGAGCAGTTCTTC.

CDR3 sequence (DNA): TGTGCCAGCAGCAAATACGGGACACGTAGGTATAACTATGGCTACACCTTC. Residues: CASSKYGTRRYNYGYTF. The gene calls are TRBV21-1 and TRBJ1-2; no check of the table's D call, TRBD1, against the DNA was made. TRBV21-1 has pseudogene status. CDR3 length: 17 residues.

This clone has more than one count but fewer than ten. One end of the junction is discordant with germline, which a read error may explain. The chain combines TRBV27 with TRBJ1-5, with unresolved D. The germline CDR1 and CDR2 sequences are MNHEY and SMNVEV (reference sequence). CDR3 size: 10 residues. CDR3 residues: CGVGDQPQHF. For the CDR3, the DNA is TGCGGTGTCGGGGATCAGCCCCAGCATTTT.

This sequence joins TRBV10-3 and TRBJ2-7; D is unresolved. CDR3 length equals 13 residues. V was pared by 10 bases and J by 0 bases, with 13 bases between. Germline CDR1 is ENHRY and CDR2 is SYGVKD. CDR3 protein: CATNSKDSYEQYF. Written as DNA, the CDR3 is TGTGCCACTAACAGCAAGGACTCCTACGAGCAGTACTTC.

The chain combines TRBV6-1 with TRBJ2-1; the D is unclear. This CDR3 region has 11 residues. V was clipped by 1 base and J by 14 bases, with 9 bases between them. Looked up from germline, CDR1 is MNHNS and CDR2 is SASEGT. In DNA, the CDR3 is TGTGCCAGCAGTGAAGTTGCTACCGAGTTCTTC. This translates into CASSEVATEFF.

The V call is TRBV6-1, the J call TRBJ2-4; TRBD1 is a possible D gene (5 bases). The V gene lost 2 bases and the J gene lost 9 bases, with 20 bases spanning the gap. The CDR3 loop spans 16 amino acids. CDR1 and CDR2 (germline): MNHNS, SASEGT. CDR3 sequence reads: CASSERQGPQRGIQYF. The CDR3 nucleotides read TGTGCCAGCAGTGAACGTCAGGGCCCCCAAAGGGGCATTCAGTACTTC.

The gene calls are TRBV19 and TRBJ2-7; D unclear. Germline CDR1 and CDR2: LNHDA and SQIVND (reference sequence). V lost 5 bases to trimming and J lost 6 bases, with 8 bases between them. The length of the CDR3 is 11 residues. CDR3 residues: CASSDSSEQYF. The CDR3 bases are TGTGCCAGTAGTGATTCCAGCGAGCAGTACTTC.